Below, 16 T cell receptor beta chains from the same sample are listed, as sequenced in a study of beta chain features in type 1 diabetes. What was sequenced were expressed TCRB transcripts, since all of the isolated RNA had been reverse transcribed. Data came from immunoSEQ multiplex PCR; TCRdb stores just in-frame clones and leaves some out. The sample consists of approximately 140,000 clones, 48% of them appearing once. The sequenced sample consisted of Tregs from blood. The receptor set was obtained from a man in his late teens or twenties in good health.

The chain combines TRBV18 with TRBJ2-6; D is perhaps TRBD1 (6 bases). The V end lost 4 bases, the J end lost 0 bases, and 16 bases lay between the germline ends. The CDR3 is made up of 18 amino acids. Germline V gives CDR1 KGHSH, CDR2 LQKENI. The CDR3 coding sequence is TGTGCCAGCTCACGACAGGCCCCCCAATTCTCTGGGGCCAACGTCCTGACTTTC. Translating it yields CASSRQAPQFSGANVLTF.

The CDR3 sequence is CASSLGQGFYEQYF. CDR3 in DNA: TGTGCCAGCAGCTTGGGACAGGGTTTTTACGAGCAGTACTTC. The J gene is TRBJ2-7, the V gene TRBV5-4; 7 bases are a match to TRBD1. V was clipped by 0 bases and J by 4 bases; unmatched bases: 4. CDR1 is SGHNT, CDR2 YYREEE, per germline (reference sequence). This CDR3 contains 14 residues.

The chain combines TRBV7-2 with TRBJ2-3; TRBD1 matches 7 bases. There are 15 residues in the CDR3. The J segment lost 7 bases and the V segment lost 5 bases, leaving 12 bases of the junction unmatched. Germline loops: CDR1 SGHTA, CDR2 FQGNSA. This CDR3 reads CASSPRGGRGNTQYF. The CDR3 DNA reads as TGTGCCAGCAGCCCAAGAGGGGGCAGGGGCAATACGCAGTATTTT.

The rearrangement links TRBV5-1 to TRBJ2-2; D not certain. V lost 4 bases to trimming and J lost 2 bases, with 6 bases between them. Looked up from germline, CDR1 is SGHRS and CDR2 is YFSETQ. This CDR3 is 13 amino acids long. The CDR3 loop reads CASSQVNTGELFF. The CDR3 DNA is TGCGCCAGCAGCCAGGTCAACACCGGGGAGCTGTTTTTT.

The J gene is TRBJ1-2, the V gene TRBV4-3; D may be TRBD1 (5 bases). Germline V gene data show CDR1 as LGHNA and CDR2 as YSLEER. This CDR3 is 15 amino acids long. V lost 0 bases to trimming and J lost 5 bases, with 13 bases between them. The CDR3 spells CASSQDTGLLYGYTF. In nucleotides, the CDR3 is TGCGCCAGCAGCCAAGATACGGGACTTCTTTATGGCTACACCTTC.

The CDR3 nucleotides read TGTGCCAGCAGCTCCTGGGACAGGGCGCTGGGAGGCTACACCTTC. Protein: CASSSWDRALGGYTF. The chain couples TRBV28 to TRBJ1-2; 9 bases are shared with TRBD1. J gave up 8 bases and V 6 bases, and 13 bases lay outside the gene matches. CDR1 is MDHEN and CDR2 is SYDVKM in the germline V gene. The CDR3 loop spans 15 amino acids.

The chain employs TRBV28 and TRBJ1-2, with 7 bases that match TRBD1. The CDR3 runs to 12 residues. CDR1 is MDHEN and CDR2 is SYDVKM in the germline V gene. With 5 bases clipped from V and 6 bases from J, the junction kept 3 bases outside the gene matches. Here the CDR3 reads CASSAQGDGYTF. For the CDR3, the DNA is TGTGCCAGCAGTGCCCAGGGGGATGGCTACACCTTC.

The rearrangement joins TRBV10-3 to TRBJ2-7; 10 positions agree with TRBD1. The CDR3 has 13 residues. V shed 9 bases and J 3 bases; nucleotides not matched to a gene: 5. The germline gives CDR1 ENHRY, CDR2 SYGVKD. The CDR3 nucleotides read TGTGCCATGGGGACAGGGGAAGGCTACGAGCAGTACTTC. Encoded protein: CAMGTGEGYEQYF.

The chain combines TRBV7-2 with TRBJ2-1; TRBD2 matches 8 bases. The germline CDR1 and CDR2 sequences are SGHTA and FQGNSA. Unmatched junction bases numbered 7, after V lost 2 bases and J lost 4 bases. The CDR3 covers 16 residues. The CDR3 DNA is TGTGCCAGCAGCTTACCGGGACTAGACCATTACAATGAGCAGTTCTTC. This codes for CASSLPGLDHYNEQFF.

This chain connects TRBV5-4 to TRBJ2-7; TRBD2 matches 14 bases. The CDR3 length is 17 residues. V lost 4 bases, J lost 4 bases, and 10 bases stayed unmatched. Germline CDR1 reads SGHNT; CDR2 reads YYREEE (reference sequence). The CDR3 reads CASSRGLAGAGEYEQYF. The DNA of the CDR3 is TGTGCCAGCAGCCGGGGACTAGCGGGAGCGGGGGAGTACGAGCAGTACTTC.

The chain joins TRBV27 to TRBJ1-1; D ambiguous. Trimming pared 5 bases from V and 0 bases from J, leaving 13 bases between. The germline V gene has CDR1 MNHEY and CDR2 SMNVEV (reference sequence). This CDR3 is 15 amino acids long. CDR3 protein: CASSGGKAVNTEAFF. For the CDR3, the DNA is TGTGCCAGCAGTGGAGGGAAGGCTGTGAACACTGAAGCTTTCTTT.

The chain joins TRBV28 to TRBJ2-7; 7 bases agree with TRBD1. The junction had 9 bases not matched to a gene; V was cut back by 6 bases and J by 7 bases. Germline V gene sequence: CDR1 MDHEN, CDR2 SYDVKM. The length of the CDR3 is 13 residues. CDR3 bases: TGTGCCAGCAGATCGACAGGGCTGGAGGAGCAGTACTTC. The encoded protein is CASRSTGLEEQYF.

The V call is TRBV25-1, the J call TRBJ2-7, with 7 bases aligning to TRBD1. Trimming cost V 3 bases and J 4 bases; bases outside gene matches: 6. This CDR3 has 14 amino acids. The germline CDR1 and CDR2 sequences are MGHDK and SYGVNS. CDR3 nucleotides: TGTGCCAGCAGTGAGACAGGGTCTAGGTACGAGCAGTACTTC. It codes for CASSETGSRYEQYF.

The gene calls are TRBV2 and TRBJ1-1; TRBD1 is a possible D gene (6 bases). The CDR3 is 15 amino acids. Trimming took off 7 bases at V and 0 bases at J, with 15 bases between the two ends. Germline CDR1 SNHLY, CDR2 FYNNEI. The CDR3 region has the DNA TGTGCCAGCAAATACAGGGAGATCGTGAACACTGAAGCTTTCTTT. Its protein product is CASKYREIVNTEAFF.

The genes are TRBV5-1 and TRBJ2-3; D possibly corresponds to TRBD2 (6 bases). The CDR3 extends over 14 amino acids. Germline CDR1 reads SGHRS; CDR2 reads YFSETQ. V shed 9 bases and J shed 0 bases, with 14 bases lying between them. CDR3 coding DNA: TGCGCCAATAGTCCGGGAGATAGCACAGATACGCAGTATTTT. Protein product: CANSPGDSTDTQYF.

V is TRBV11-1 and J is TRBJ2-7, with 7 positions matching TRBD1. V gave up 5 bases and J gave up 0 bases; unmatched junction bases: 7. Germline CDR1 is SGHAT and CDR2 is FQDESV (reference sequence). This CDR3 is 15 amino acids long. This CDR3 reads CASSRGTAYSYEQYF. The CDR3 DNA reads as TGTGCCAGCAGCCGTGGGACAGCCTACTCCTACGAGCAGTACTTC.